This T cell receptor (beta chain) was identified during a study of blood T cells in healthy people across ages. This clonotype turned up a few times. Trimming pared 6 bases from V and 1 base from J, leaving 10 bases between. The CDR3 has 14 residues. Then a second PCR, running about 6 to 12 cycles, was carried out with a sample-barcoded 5' primer and a J-beta primer mix. A single record per CDR3 protein comes from TCRdb applying MiXCR to the 5' RACE reads. The repertoire holds fewer than 1,000,000 distinct CDR3 sequences, with under 45% as singletons. The sequence derives from a man aged 55-75 years in good health. The sequenced sample consisted of blood. V and J are TRBV12-3 or TRBV12-4 and TRBJ1-5; D possibly corresponds to TRBD1 (6 bases). The CDR3 protein is CASSFGTSNQPQHF. In DNA form, the CDR3 reads TGTGCCAGCAGCTTCGGGACAAGCAATCAGCCCCAGCATTTT.